The entry below gives a single T cell receptor beta chain sequence along with its context. What it binds is not known. UMIs and sample barcodes were carried by the TCR alpha and TCR beta cDNA libraries that 5'RACE produced using constant-segment primers. In TCRdb, the 5' RACE reads were re-called with MiXCR into one record per CDR3 protein. This sample yields about 430,000 distinct CDR3 sequences, of which roughly a quarter are seen a single time; 7.5% to 10% belongs to the top ten. This specimen comes from a study of T-cell memory formation after mild COVID-19. Germline trimming cut 2 bases from V and 6 bases from J; bases unmatched to any gene: 6. Germline CDR1 DFQATT, CDR2 SNEGSKA (reference sequence). The CDR3 is 14 residues long. Points from the study as a whole: SARS-CoV-2 specificity was not confirmed for second-wave clones peaking on day 37. Most CD4+ clones that shrank were in CM and EM, while CD8+ ones turned up in EMRA.

This chain links TRBV20-1 with TRBJ2-1, with 8 positions matching TRBD2. This TCR came from an adult woman who had mild COVID-19 (a few samples of this study predate the infection). Cell type and time point are not known. The specimen was PBMCs or a T cell subset sorted from them (not recorded which). The CDR3 bases are TGCAGTGCTAGAACCTACGGGACTAGCAATGAGCAGTTCTTC. This translates into CSARTYGTSNEQFF.